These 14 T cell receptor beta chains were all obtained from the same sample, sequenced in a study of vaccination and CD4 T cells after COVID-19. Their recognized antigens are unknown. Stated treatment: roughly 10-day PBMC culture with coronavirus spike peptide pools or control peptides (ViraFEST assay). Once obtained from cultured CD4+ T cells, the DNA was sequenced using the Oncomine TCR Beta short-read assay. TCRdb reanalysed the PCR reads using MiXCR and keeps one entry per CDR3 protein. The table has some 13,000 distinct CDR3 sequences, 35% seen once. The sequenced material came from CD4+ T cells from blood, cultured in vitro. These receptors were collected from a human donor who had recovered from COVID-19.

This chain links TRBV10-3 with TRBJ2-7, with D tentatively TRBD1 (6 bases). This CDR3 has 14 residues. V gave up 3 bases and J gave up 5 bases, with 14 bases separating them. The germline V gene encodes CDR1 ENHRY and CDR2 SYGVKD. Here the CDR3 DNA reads TGTGCCATCAGTGAACAGGGCTCCGGTGACGAGCAGTACTTC. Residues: CAISEQGSGDEQYF.

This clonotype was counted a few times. The CDR3 DNA reads TGTGCCAGCAGTTCCGCCGGGACAGGGGTCACCGGGGAGCTGTTTTTT. Translated: CASSSAGTGVTGELFF. The J gene is TRBJ2-2, the V gene TRBV27, with TRBD1 identical over 10 bases. J gave up 4 bases and V 4 bases, and 6 bases lay outside the gene matches. Germline V lookup: CDR1 MNHEY, CDR2 SMNVEV (reference sequence). The CDR3 is made up of 16 amino acids.

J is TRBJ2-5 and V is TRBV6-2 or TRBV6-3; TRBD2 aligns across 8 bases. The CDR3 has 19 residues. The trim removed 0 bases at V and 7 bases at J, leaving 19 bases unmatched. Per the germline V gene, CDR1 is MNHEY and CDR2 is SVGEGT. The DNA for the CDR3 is TGTGCCAGCAGTTACTCGGGACTAGAACGGTCCTACAATCGGGCGACCCAGTACTTC. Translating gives CASSYSGLERSYNRATQYF.

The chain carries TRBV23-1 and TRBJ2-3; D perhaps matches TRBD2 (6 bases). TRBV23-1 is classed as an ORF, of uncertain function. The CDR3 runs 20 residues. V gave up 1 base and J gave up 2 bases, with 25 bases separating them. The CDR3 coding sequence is TGCGCCAGCAGTCAATTCTTCAAGGTGGAACGGAGGGGACTCACAGATACGCAGTATTTT. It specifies CASSQFFKVERRGLTDTQYF.

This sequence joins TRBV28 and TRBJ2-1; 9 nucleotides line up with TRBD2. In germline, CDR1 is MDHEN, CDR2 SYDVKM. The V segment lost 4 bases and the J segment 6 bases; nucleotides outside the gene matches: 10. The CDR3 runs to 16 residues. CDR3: CASSSHLAGSFNEQFF. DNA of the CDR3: TGTGCCAGCAGTTCCCACCTAGCGGGAAGTTTCAATGAGCAGTTCTTC.

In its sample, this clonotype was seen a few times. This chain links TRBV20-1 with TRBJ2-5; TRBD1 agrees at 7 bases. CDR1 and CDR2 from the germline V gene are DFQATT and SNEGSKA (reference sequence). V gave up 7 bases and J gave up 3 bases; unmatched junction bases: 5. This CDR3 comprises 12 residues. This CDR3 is CSVTRGKETQYF. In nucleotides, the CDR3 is TGCAGTGTAACCAGGGGGAAAGAGACCCAGTACTTC.

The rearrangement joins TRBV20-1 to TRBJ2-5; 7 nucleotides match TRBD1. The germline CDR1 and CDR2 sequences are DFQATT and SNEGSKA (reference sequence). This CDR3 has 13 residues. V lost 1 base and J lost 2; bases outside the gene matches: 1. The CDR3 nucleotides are TGCAGTGCTAGAGGGGGACAGCAAGAGACCCAGTACTTC. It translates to CSARGGQQETQYF.

The CDR3 loop is CASSYQGDYSNSPLHF. The CDR3 DNA is TGTGCCAGCAGTTACCAGGGGGATTACAGTAATTCACCCCTCCACTTT. The chain couples TRBV6-5 to TRBJ1-6; TRBD1 aligns across 7 bases. Germline V gives CDR1 MNHEY, CDR2 SVGAGI. The CDR3 has 16 amino acids. V shed 2 bases and J 6 bases; nucleotides not matched to a gene: 7.

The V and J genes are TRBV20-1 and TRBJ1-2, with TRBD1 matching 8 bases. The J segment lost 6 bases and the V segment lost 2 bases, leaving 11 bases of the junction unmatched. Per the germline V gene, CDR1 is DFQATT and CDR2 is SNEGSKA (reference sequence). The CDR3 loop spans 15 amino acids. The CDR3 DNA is TGCAGTGCTAGACCCCCTGGACAGGGAAAACATGGCTACACCTTC. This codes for CSARPPGQGKHGYTF.

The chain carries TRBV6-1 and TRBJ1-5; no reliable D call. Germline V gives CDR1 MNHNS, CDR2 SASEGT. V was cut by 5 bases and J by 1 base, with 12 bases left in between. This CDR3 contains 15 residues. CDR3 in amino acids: CASSQGSTSNQPQHF. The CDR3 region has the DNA TGTGCCAGCAGTCAAGGGTCGACGAGCAATCAGCCCCAGCATTTT.

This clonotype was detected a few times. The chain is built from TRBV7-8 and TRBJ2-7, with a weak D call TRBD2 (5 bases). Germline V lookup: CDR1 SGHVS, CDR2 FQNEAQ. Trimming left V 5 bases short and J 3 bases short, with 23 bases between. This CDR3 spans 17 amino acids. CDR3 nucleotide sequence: TGTGCCAGCAGCCCCCGGAGGATGAGGGTCGGTCTCTACGAGCAGTACTTC. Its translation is CASSPRRMRVGLYEQYF.

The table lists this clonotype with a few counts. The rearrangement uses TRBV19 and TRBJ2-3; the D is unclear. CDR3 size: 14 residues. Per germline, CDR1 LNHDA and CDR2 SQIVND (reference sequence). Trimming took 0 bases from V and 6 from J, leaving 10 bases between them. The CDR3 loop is CASSIESPSDTQYF. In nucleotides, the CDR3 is TGTGCCAGTAGTATAGAGTCACCCTCCGATACGCAGTATTTT. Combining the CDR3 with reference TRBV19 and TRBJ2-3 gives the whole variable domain DGGITQSPKYLFRKEGQNVTLSCEQNLNHDAMYWYRQDPGQGLRLIYYSQIVNDFQKGDIAEGYSVSREKKESFPLTVTSAQKNPTAFYLCASSIESPSDTQYFGPGTRLTVL.

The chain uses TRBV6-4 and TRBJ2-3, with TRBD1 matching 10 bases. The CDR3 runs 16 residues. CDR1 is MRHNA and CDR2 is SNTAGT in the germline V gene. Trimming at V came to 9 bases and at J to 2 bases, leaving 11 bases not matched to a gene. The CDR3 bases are TGTGCCAGTTCCCGTGGGACAGGGGAACTCACAGATACGCAGTATTTT. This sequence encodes CASSRGTGELTDTQYF.

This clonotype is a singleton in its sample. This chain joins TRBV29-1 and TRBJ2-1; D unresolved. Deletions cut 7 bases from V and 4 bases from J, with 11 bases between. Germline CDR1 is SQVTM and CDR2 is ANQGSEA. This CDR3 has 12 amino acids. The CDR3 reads CSAERAYNEQFF. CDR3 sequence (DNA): TGCAGCGCCGAACGGGCGTACAATGAGCAGTTCTTC.